Following are 27 T cell receptor beta chains from one sample sequenced in a study of identical twins. TCRdb fed the 5' RACE reads into MiXCR, producing one record per CDR3 protein. The table lists around 1.7 million distinct CDR3 sequences, 25% to 35% of them singletons. The source material was cord blood. Source of these receptors: a newborn girl in good health.

The chain is built from TRBV20-1 and TRBJ2-3; D perhaps matches TRBD2 (6 bases). Trimming stripped 3 bases from V and 2 bases from J, with 12 bases between. CDR1 is DFQATT, CDR2 SNEGSKA, per germline (reference sequence). This CDR3 is built from 14 residues. Here the CDR3 reads CSARDYQDTDTQYF. CDR3 DNA: TGCAGTGCTAGGGACTACCAGGACACAGATACGCAGTATTTT.

The CDR3 coding sequence is TGCAGTGCTAGAGCGAGTAGCGGGAGGGCCTACAATGAGCAGTTCTTC. Amino acids: CSARASSGRAYNEQFF. The chain uses TRBV20-1 and TRBJ2-1; 11 bases map to TRBD2. CDR1 and CDR2 (germline): DFQATT, SNEGSKA (reference sequence). This CDR3 spans 16 amino acids. Trimming removed 1 base from V and 2 bases from J; junction bases left unmatched: 4.

This clonotype was observed at least ten times. The chain uses TRBV20-1 and TRBJ1-5; 7 bases align to TRBD1. The CDR3 contains 12 residues. The ends lost 5 bases at V and 2 bases at J; junction bases unmatched: 0. Per the germline V gene, CDR1 is DFQATT and CDR2 is SNEGSKA (reference sequence). The CDR3 is CSADRGNQPQHF. The CDR3 DNA reads as TGCAGTGCTGACAGGGGCAATCAGCCCCAGCATTTT.

This clonotype was counted a few times. The chain carries TRBV20-1 and TRBJ1-5; D remains ambiguous. Germline lookup yields CDR1 DFQATT and CDR2 SNEGSKA (reference sequence). The CDR3 is made up of 14 amino acids. Trimming removed 0 bases at V and 1 base at J, with 7 bases between. CDR3 region: CSARDRSSNQPQHF. CDR3 coding DNA: TGCAGTGCTAGAGACAGGTCGAGCAATCAGCCCCAGCATTTT.

This sequence joins TRBV5-1 and TRBJ1-1; possibly TRBD1 for D (6 bases). Trimming removed 1 base from V and 1 base from J, with 14 bases in between. CDR3 size: 16 residues. Germline values: CDR1 SGHRS, CDR2 YFSETQ. The CDR3 coding sequence is TGCGCCAGCAGCTTGTGGGAAACGGGACAGAACACTGAAGCTTTCTTT. It codes for CASSLWETGQNTEAFF.

This clonotype turned up a few times. J is TRBJ2-1 and V is TRBV5-1, with 7 bases aligning to TRBD2. Gene TRBJ2-7 matches the end of the DNA better, so the J call may be wrong. Germline-derived CDR1 and CDR2 are SGHRS and YFSETQ. This CDR3 region has 17 residues. CDR3 region: CASSLAPGRGSYNEQYF. DNA of the CDR3: TGCGCCAGCAGCTTGGCTCCGGGGAGGGGATCCTACAATGAGCAGTACTTC.

J is TRBJ2-5 and V is TRBV12-3 or TRBV12-4; D remains unclear. The CDR3 is 12 amino acids. V lost 5 bases and J lost 6, with 10 bases in between. The CDR3 DNA sequence: TGTGCCAGCAGTCACGACATCAAGACCCAGTACTTC. Its protein product is CASSHDIKTQYF.

This clonotype was detected only a few times. Mismatch with germline at one junction end may stem from a read error. This chain links TRBV20-1 with TRBJ1-6; D is uncertain. CDR1 is DFQATT and CDR2 is SNEGSKA in the germline V gene (reference sequence). The CDR3 runs to 14 residues. This CDR3 reads CSAPRGQPNSPLHF. CDR3 DNA: TGCAGTGCTCCCCGAGGGCAGCCAAATTCGCCCCTCCACTTT.

V and J are TRBV6-1 and TRBJ2-3; either TRBD1 or TRBD2 may supply D (5 bases each). This CDR3 is 14 amino acids long. CDR1 MNHNS and CDR2 SASEGT come from the germline V gene. The ends were cut back, 7 bases at V and 8 bases at J, with 19 bases in the middle. The CDR3 region has the DNA TGTGCCAGCAAGCCGGTTTTGGTCGGGACTACGCAGTATTTT. It is translated as CASKPVLVGTTQYF.

This clonotype was observed a handful of times. This chain uses TRBV11-2 with TRBJ1-2; D may be TRBD1 (5 bases). V was pared by 5 bases and J by 5 bases, with 12 bases between. Germline values: CDR1 SGHAT, CDR2 FQNNGV. This CDR3 is 13 amino acids long. CDR3 nucleotide sequence: TGTGCCAGCAGCGCCGCCAGGGCGTATGGCTACACCTTC. It yields the protein CASSAARAYGYTF. Combining the CDR3 with reference TRBV11-2 and TRBJ1-2 gives the whole variable domain EAGVAQSPRYKIIEKRQSVAFWCNPISGHATLYWYQQILGQGPKLLIQFQNNGVVDDSQLPKDRFSAERLKGVDSTLKIQPAKLEDSAVYLCASSAARAYGYTFGSGTRLTVV.

This clonotype was counted many times. The chain uses TRBV24-1 and TRBJ1-2, with TRBD1 matching 9 bases. Per the germline V gene, CDR1 is KGHDR and CDR2 is SFDVKD. This CDR3 is 14 amino acids long. Unmatched junction bases numbered 7, after V lost 4 bases and J lost 8 bases. The CDR3 DNA reads as TGTGCCACCAGTGAAGATGGGACAGGGATCGGCTACACCTTC. The encoded protein is CATSEDGTGIGYTF.

The rearrangement links TRBV5-1 to TRBJ2-1; D possibly corresponds to TRBD1 (6 bases). The ends were cut back, 0 bases at V and 10 bases at J, with 14 bases in the middle. Per the germline V gene, CDR1 is SGHRS and CDR2 is YFSETQ. The CDR3 spans 14 residues. Here the CDR3 DNA reads TGCGCCAGCAGCTTGGGAGGGACATCCTACGAGCAGTTCTTC. It yields the protein CASSLGGTSYEQFF.

The CDR3 region has the DNA TGCAGTGCTAGAGATTACCGGCGGAGTTACAATGAGCAGTTCTTC. Residues: CSARDYRRSYNEQFF. The V gene is TRBV20-1, the J gene TRBJ2-1; D gene ambiguous. The CDR3 covers 15 residues. Trimming stripped 0 bases from V and 4 bases from J, with 13 bases between. Germline V gene data show CDR1 as DFQATT and CDR2 as SNEGSKA (reference sequence).

The rearrangement links TRBV28 to TRBJ2-7, with a weak D call TRBD2 (6 bases). Trimming removed 8 bases at V and 7 bases at J, with 27 bases between. Per germline, CDR1 MDHEN and CDR2 SYDVKM. CDR3 length: 16 amino acids. CDR3 amino acids: CASAHTWKRAYNEQYF. In DNA form, the CDR3 reads TGTGCCAGCGCCCACACCTGGAAGCGGGCCTACAATGAGCAGTACTTC. The full variable domain, completed using reference TRBV28 and TRBJ2-7, is DVKVTQSSRYLVKRTGEKVFLECVQDMDHENMFWYRQDPGLGLRLIYFSYDVKMKEKGDIPEGYSVSREKKERFSLILESASTNQTSMYLCASAHTWKRAYNEQYFGPGTRLTVT.

The CDR3 coding sequence is TGCGCCAGCAGCTTGGGTCTAGCGGGGGAAAACAATGAGCAGTACTTC. Its protein product is CASSLGLAGENNEQYF. The chain is built from TRBV5-1 and TRBJ2-5; 10 nucleotides line up with TRBD2. This CDR3 is 16 amino acids long. Trimming took 0 bases from V and 11 from J; bases not matched to a gene: 13. Germline CDR1 and CDR2: SGHRS and YFSETQ.

The chain carries TRBV10-3 and TRBJ2-7; the D gene is possibly TRBD1 (6 bases). The CDR3 extends over 14 amino acids. The V gene's germline CDR1 is ENHRY and CDR2 SYGVKD. Trimming cost V 4 bases and J 4 bases, with 14 bases left between them. CDR3 DNA: TGTGCCATCAGTGGACACAGGGCGGCTTACGAGCAGTACTTC. Protein: CAISGHRAAYEQYF.

This clonotype came up once. The CDR3 spells CSALRDSNTEAFF. The CDR3 DNA reads TGCAGTGCTCTCCGGGACAGTAACACTGAAGCTTTCTTT. This chain links TRBV20-1 with TRBJ1-1, with 7 bases fitting TRBD1. The V and J ends lost 5 bases and 2 bases, in that order; junction bases with no gene match: 5. The CDR3 is 13 amino acids. Germline values: CDR1 DFQATT, CDR2 SNEGSKA (reference sequence).

The rearrangement uses TRBV4-1 and TRBJ2-7; TRBD2 agrees at 8 bases. V shed 0 bases, J shed 0 bases, and the junction held 7 bases outside the gene matches. The germline CDR1 and CDR2 sequences are MGHRA and YSYEKL. The CDR3 is 17 residues long. In nucleotides, the CDR3 is TGCGCCAGCAGCCAAGATCGCCTAGCGGGCCACTCCTACGAGCAGTACTTC. Encoded protein: CASSQDRLAGHSYEQYF.

This chain connects TRBV10-3 to TRBJ2-7, with D hard to call. Germline lookup yields CDR1 ENHRY and CDR2 SYGVKD. V gave up 4 bases and J gave up 4 bases, with 11 bases separating them. CDR3 size: 13 residues. The CDR3 loop is CAISGSAAYEQYF. In nucleotides, the CDR3 is TGTGCCATCAGTGGATCGGCTGCTTACGAGCAGTACTTC.

This clonotype was observed a few times. The rearrangement uses TRBV28 and TRBJ2-2, with 9 bases matching TRBD1. This CDR3 has 16 amino acids. Germline trimming cut 7 bases from V and 2 bases from J; bases unmatched to any gene: 8. Germline V gene data show CDR1 as MDHEN and CDR2 as SYDVKM. The CDR3 nucleotides read TGTGCCAGCACCCTCCCGACAGGGGGTAACACCGGGGAGCTGTTTTTT. Translated, it gives CASTLPTGGNTGELFF.

The J gene is TRBJ2-3, the V gene TRBV5-5, with D unresolved. Germline CDR1 SGHKS, CDR2 YYEKEE (reference sequence). This CDR3 is built from 15 residues. Trimming pared 0 bases from V and 2 bases from J, leaving 10 bases between. CDR3 bases: TGTGCCAGCAGCTTGGACCTAATGAACACAGATACGCAGTATTTT. It encodes CASSLDLMNTDTQYF.

The gene calls are TRBV24-1 and TRBJ1-1, with D unclear. The V end lost 0 bases, the J end lost 5 bases, and 12 bases lay between the germline ends. The germline V gene has CDR1 KGHDR and CDR2 SFDVKD. The CDR3 sequence is 15 residues long. Written as DNA, the CDR3 is TGTGCCACCAGTGATTTGCGGGGATTGGGGACTGAAGCTTTCTTT. Protein: CATSDLRGLGTEAFF.

The V and J genes are TRBV27 and TRBJ1-4, with D hard to call. The CDR3 has 15 residues. In germline, CDR1 is MNHEY, CDR2 SMNVEV (reference sequence). V was trimmed by 4 bases and J by 0 bases, leaving 9 bases between them. The CDR3 reads CASSYTAATNEKLFF. As DNA, the CDR3 is TGTGCCAGCAGTTACACGGCGGCAACTAATGAAAAACTGTTTTTT.

The chain couples TRBV10-2 to TRBJ2-1; 15 bases agree with TRBD2. The CDR3 loop spans 16 amino acids. The germline CDR1 and CDR2 sequences are WSHSY and SAAADI. V trimming: 6 bases; J trimming: 6 bases; junction bases outside the gene matches: 6. The CDR3 protein is CASRAPGLAGGNEQFF. CDR3 sequence (DNA): TGCGCCAGCAGGGCCCCGGGACTAGCGGGAGGCAATGAGCAGTTCTTC.

This clonotype turned up a few times. CDR3 bases: TGTGCCAGCAGCCAAGATTGGGGGGGCATGAACACTGAAGCTTTCTTT. It encodes CASSQDWGGMNTEAFF. This chain connects TRBV14 to TRBJ1-1; TRBD1 is a possible D gene (6 bases). From germline, CDR1 is SGHDN and CDR2 FVKESK. Trimming removed 0 bases from V and 0 bases from J, with 11 bases in between. The CDR3 runs to 16 residues. The entire variable domain, with the rest obtained from reference TRBV14 and TRBJ1-1, is as follows: EAGVTQFPSHSVIEKGQTVTLRCDPISGHDNLYWYRRVMGKEIKFLLHFVKESKQDESGMPNNRFLAERTGGTYSTLKVQPAELEDSGVYFCASSQDWGGMNTEAFFGQGTRLTVV.

This rearrangement joins TRBV12-3 or TRBV12-4 to TRBJ2-7; 7 bases are shared with TRBD1. CDR3 length equals 16 residues. V lost 0 bases and J lost 3; bases outside the gene matches: 8. The CDR3 reads CASSLAGRTGNYEQYF. In DNA, the CDR3 is TGTGCCAGCAGTTTAGCGGGAAGGACAGGAAACTACGAGCAGTACTTC.

The chain joins TRBV20-1 to TRBJ2-3; either TRBD1 or TRBD2 may fit D (5 bases each). The CDR3 extends over 15 amino acids. Trimming removed 4 bases from V and 1 base from J, with 15 bases in between. Germline values: CDR1 DFQATT, CDR2 SNEGSKA (reference sequence). Here the CDR3 DNA reads TGCAGTGCTAATCGTCCACGGGGACGCACAGATACGCAGTATTTT. Protein: CSANRPRGRTDTQYF.